A selection of T cell receptor beta chains follows, all from one sample in a study of CD8 T cells in ankylosing spondylitis. TCRdb re-derived calls from the 5' RACE reads in MiXCR, one entry per CDR3 protein. The table shows approximately 200,000 distinct CDR3 sequences, with roughly 13% occurring only once. Specimen: blood, either unsorted or a sorted T cell fraction (not recorded which). The receptors were gathered from a female donor with ankylosing spondylitis or in good health (not recorded which). Both conserved end residues are part of each CDR3. D genes are given only for firm matches. A clone size is listed for some rows: how often the clone was seen (once, few, many), or a class if it is expanded.

d_call j_call v_call clone_size cdr3_aa cdr3_nt
- TRBJ2-7 TRBV11-2 - CASSLARGGTYEQYF TGTGCCAGCAGCTTAGCCAGGGGAGGGACCTACGAGCAGTACTTC
- TRBJ1-6 TRBV3-1 few CASSLHGRTNNSPLHF TGTGCCAGCAGCCTCCACGGGCGAACCAATAATTCACCCCTCCACTTT
- TRBJ1-5 TRBV6-2/TRBV6-3 many CASSYSGSNQPQHF TGTGCCAGCAGTTACTCGGGGAGCAATCAGCCCCAGCATTTT
- TRBJ1-3 TRBV3-1 many CASSLQGSFGNTIYF TGTGCCAGCAGTCTCCAGGGCTCCTTTGGAAACACCATATATTTT
- TRBJ1-5 TRBV27 many CASRRKDNQPQHF TGTGCCAGCCGTCGGAAGGACAATCAGCCCCAGCATTTT
- TRBJ1-1 TRBV24-1 many CATSDPGTEAFF TGTGCCACCAGTGATCCCGGAACTGAAGCTTTCTTT
- TRBJ1-3 TRBV12-3/TRBV12-4 many CASRASHSGNTIYF TGTGCCAGCAGAGCCAGCCACTCTGGAAACACCATATATTTT
- TRBJ1-1 TRBV19 - CASSIRGVNTEAFF TGTGCCAGTAGTATAAGGGGGGTGAACACTGAAGCTTTCTTT
- TRBJ1-5 TRBV6-4 many CASSEAQGNQPQHF TGTGCCAGCAGTGAGGCACAGGGAAATCAGCCCCAGCATTTT
TRBD1 TRBJ1-2 TRBV20-1 few CSAREAYRQGSGGYTF TGCAGTGCTAGAGAGGCCTACCGACAGGGATCCGGTGGCTACACCTTC
- TRBJ1-1 TRBV4-2 few CASSRPDSPNTEAFF TGTGCCAGCAGCCGGCCAGACAGTCCAAACACTGAAGCTTTCTTT
TRBD1 TRBJ1-1 TRBV5-1 many CASSTLQGGEAFF TGCGCCAGCAGCACACTACAGGGGGGTGAAGCTTTCTTT
TRBD2 TRBJ2-3 TRBV25-1 few CASSLGLAGHTQYF TGTGCCAGCAGCCTGGGACTAGCGGGACATACGCAGTATTTT
- TRBJ1-1 TRBV7-2 many CASSLLQRTEAFF TGTGCCAGCAGCTTATTACAGCGTACTGAAGCTTTCTTT
- TRBJ2-7 TRBV5-1 - CASSLAFDEQYF TGCGCCAGCAGCTTGGCATTCGACGAGCAGTACTTC
- TRBJ2-1 TRBV7-9 many CASAIDPGVGFF TGTGCCAGCGCGATCGACCCGGGGGTTGGGTTCTTC
TRBD2 TRBJ2-7 TRBV6-1 few CASSERETYEQYF TGTGCCAGCAGTGAGCGGGAGACCTACGAGCAGTACTTC
- TRBJ2-7 TRBV5-1 few CASSGGLQYEQYF TGCGCCAGCAGCGGGGGACTTCAGTACGAGCAGTACTTC
- TRBJ2-2 TRBV15 - CATSSVNQGRENTGELFF TGTGCCACCAGCAGCGTTAACCAGGGACGAGAGAACACCGGGGAGCTGTTTTTT
- TRBJ1-2 TRBV12-3/TRBV12-4 many CASNTGKRGYTF TGTGCCAGCAATACAGGGAAGCGGGGCTACACCTTC
- TRBJ2-5 TRBV27 medium-sized CASGSAGLGETQYF TGTGCCAGCGGATCGGCAGGGCTTGGGGAGACCCAGTACTTC
- TRBJ2-5 TRBV19 - CASGPSARVSETQYF TGTGCCAGTGGCCCTTCGGCGCGAGTCAGCGAGACCCAGTACTTC
TRBD2 TRBJ2-7 TRBV13 - CASSLALAGGEQYF TGTGCCAGCAGCTTAGCGCTAGCGGGAGGCGAGCAGTACTTC
- TRBJ2-1 TRBV7-2 many CASSSWFNEQFF TGTGCCAGCAGCTCCTGGTTCAATGAGCAGTTCTTC
- TRBJ2-1 TRBV20-1 many CSALYGTALNEQFF TGCAGTGCTCTCTACGGGACCGCCTTGAATGAGCAGTTCTTC
TRBD1 TRBJ1-2 TRBV9 many CASSVESGGSYGYTF TGTGCCAGCAGCGTAGAGTCAGGGGGCAGCTATGGCTACACCTTC